The following is a T cell receptor (beta chain) sequence with its context. Its antigen is currently unknown. Every donor provided approximately 9.2 milliliters of peripheral blood. Germline V CDR1 and CDR2: MNHNY, SVGAGI (reference sequence). The CDR3 consists of 15 residues. V lost 7 bases to trimming and J lost 5 bases, with 19 bases between them. A J-beta primer mix and a sample-barcoded 5' primer were used in a second PCR of roughly 7 to 12 cycles. TCRdb re-derived calls from the 5' RACE reads in MiXCR, one entry per CDR3 protein. The table includes roughly 1.7 million distinct CDR3 sequences, almost 35% detected once. The sample comes from a study of blood T cells in healthy people across ages. General study results and limits: Observed TCR beta diversity showed a strong correlation with the percentage of naive T cells as measured by flow cytometry. Older age went with lower TCR beta diversity per million T cells, in a roughly linear way.

Source material: blood. The receptor's source is a woman in her twenties or thirties in good health. This rearrangement joins TRBV6-6 to TRBJ2-3; D is possibly TRBD1 or TRBD2 (6 bases each). The CDR3, as DNA: TGTGCCAGCACCGACAGGTTCTCGGGAGAAGATACGCAGTATTTT. As protein: CASTDRFSGEDTQYF.